This T cell receptor (beta chain) was identified in a study of blood T cell repertoires in COVID-19. Whole-study context: The United States, Italy and Spain provided the acute and convalescent COVID-19 samples. T cells, B-cell-depleted T cells, or PBMCs provided the cDNA or gDNA that served as material.

The Seattle site enrolled patients during active infection and followed them longitudinally. Looked up from germline, CDR1 is SGHDT and CDR2 is YYEEEE. This CDR3 contains 14 residues. V lost 4 bases, J lost 1 base, and 2 bases stayed unmatched. Authors' processing steps: Amplification from reference gene primers served as the basis for estimated nucleated cell counts. Measured with immunoSEQ multiplex PCR; TCRdb has only the in-frame clones, and not every one. V, J and clone size are taken as reported in that table, and D and trimming were inferred from the DNA itself. The table lists 28,000 or so clones, 88% of them singletons, with 7.9% in the top ten.

This TCR came from a man in his sixties with COVID-19, enrolled during active disease. The material sequenced was peripheral blood. The J gene is TRBJ1-1, the V gene TRBV5-6; 9 nucleotides align to TRBD1. The CDR3 sequence is CASSGGQGNTEAFF. CDR3 DNA: TGTGCCAGCAGCGGGGGACAGGGGAACACTGAAGCTTTCTTT.